The entry that follows covers one TCR beta chain sequence. Its specificity is unknown. 13 Jbeta primers and 60 Vbeta primers were used for the PCR. Clones were sequenced by immunoSEQ multiplex PCR, and TCRdb holds only the in-frame ones, with some missing. This table has some 210,000 clones, about three quarters appearing once. These data come from a study of cytomegalovirus exposure and HLA in healthy donors. Whole-study context: The Caucasian-associated ancestry cluster held 65% to 85% of roughly 400 genotyped donors.

The length of the CDR3 is 14 residues. CDR1 and CDR2 (germline): MDHEN, SYDVKM. With 6 bases clipped from V and 8 bases from J, the junction kept 9 bases outside the gene matches. Regarding the study as a whole: A later analysis associated about 18,000 TCR beta sequences with HLA alleles at a 0.05 false discovery rate. Productive rates of about 90% or about 30% were seen for most TCR beta V segments in an earlier analysis. A later analysis reported that several of the most significant clusters appeared to be linked to common viral pathogens, among them Epstein-Barr virus.

The sample comprised PBMCs. The chain employs TRBV28 and TRBJ2-5, with TRBD1 matching over 10 bases. The TCR originated in a woman younger than 45 in good health and CMV-seropositive. The CDR3 region has the DNA TGTGCCAGCAGGGGACAGGGGAATCCCGATACCCAGTACTTC. Residues: CASRGQGNPDTQYF. The variable domain in full, completed from reference TRBV28 and TRBJ2-5, reads DVKVTQSSRYLVKRTGEKVFLECVQDMDHENMFWYRQDPGLGLRLIYFSYDVKMKEKGDIPEGYSVSREKKERFSLILESASTNQTSMYLCASRGQGNPDTQYFGPGTRLLVL.